The 18 T cell receptor beta chains given below trace back to one sample, sequenced in a study of technical replicates of blood from a few donors. Clones were read by immunoSEQ multiplex PCR, and TCRdb kept only the in-frame ones, dropping some. This table holds around 76,000 clones, about 89% found once. The material sequenced was T cells isolated from PBMCs. The receptors here all came from a human donor in good health.

This chain joins TRBV5-1 and TRBJ2-5; D possibly corresponds to TRBD2 (5 bases). The germline V gene has CDR1 SGHRS and CDR2 YFSETQ. V was cut by 1 base and J by 5 bases, with 15 bases left in between. The CDR3 is made up of 15 amino acids. The DNA for the CDR3 is TGCGCCAGCAGCTTGTATGGCCCCGGGGAGGAGACCCAGTACTTC. Its protein is CASSLYGPGEETQYF. Variable domain in full (rest from reference TRBV5-1 and TRBJ2-5): KAGVTQTPRYLIKTRGQQVTLSCSPISGHRSVSWYQQTPGQGLQFLFEYFSETQRNKGNFPGRFSGRQFSNSRSEMNVSTLELGDSALYLCASSLYGPGEETQYFGPGTRLLVL.

The chain couples TRBV5-6 to TRBJ1-4; D gene ambiguous. The germline V and J ends were trimmed by 4 bases and 8 bases, with 15 bases remaining between them. In germline, CDR1 is SGHDT, CDR2 YYEEEE. The CDR3 runs 14 residues. The CDR3 sequence: CASSSTKWEEKLFF. The DNA of the CDR3 is TGTGCCAGCAGCAGTACTAAGTGGGAGGAAAAACTGTTTTTT.

This chain uses TRBV6-6 with TRBJ1-1; perhaps TRBD1 as D (5 bases). Germline CDR1 MNHNY, CDR2 SVGAGI (reference sequence). Trimming took 4 bases from V and 0 from J, leaving 9 bases between them. This CDR3 has 14 residues. The CDR3 DNA follows: TGTGCCAGCAGTTGGGGGGGGGTGAACACTGAAGCTTTCTTT. Protein: CASSWGGVNTEAFF.

The chain recombines TRBV25-1 with TRBJ2-2; 7 bases are shared with TRBD1. The CDR3 length is 17 residues. The germline CDR1 and CDR2 sequences are MGHDK and SYGVNS. Germline trimming cut 5 bases from V and 2 bases from J; bases unmatched to any gene: 11. In DNA form, the CDR3 reads TGTGCCAGCAGTTCCAGCATCCGGGACAGTAACACCGGGGAGCTGTTTTTT. Amino acids: CASSSSIRDSNTGELFF.

This clone was recorded a few times. V and J are TRBV13 and TRBJ1-1, with a weak D call TRBD1 (5 bases). Trimming removed 7 bases from V and 0 bases from J, with 9 bases in between. The CDR3 covers 13 residues. CDR1 is PRHDT, CDR2 FYEKMQ, per germline (reference sequence). In nucleotides, the CDR3 is TGTGCCAGCATTGGACACTTGAACACTGAAGCTTTCTTT. Its translation: CASIGHLNTEAFF.

The V call is TRBV28, the J call TRBJ1-4, with 8 positions matching TRBD1. The trim removed 6 bases at V and 8 bases at J, leaving 11 bases unmatched. The germline CDR1 and CDR2 sequences are MDHEN and SYDVKM. This CDR3 contains 15 residues. The CDR3 DNA reads as TGTGCCAGCAGAACCCCAGGGGGCCCGGGAGAAAAACTGTTTTTT. The encoded protein is CASRTPGGPGEKLFF.

The genes are TRBV5-4 and TRBJ2-2, with D perhaps matching TRBD1 (5 bases). Germline V CDR1 and CDR2: SGHNT, YYREEE (reference sequence). CDR3 size: 14 residues. Trimming left V 0 bases short and J 10 bases short, with 13 bases between. The CDR3 spells CASSLGGERVELFF. As DNA, the CDR3 is TGTGCCAGCAGCTTGGGGGGCGAGAGAGTGGAGCTGTTTTTT.

The V call is TRBV5-1, the J call TRBJ2-7; no firm D call. Per germline, CDR1 SGHRS and CDR2 YFSETQ. The V and J ends lost 2 bases and 3 bases respectively, with 12 bases between them. This CDR3 has 14 amino acids. CDR3 sequence reads: CASSFSPGIYEQYF. CDR3 DNA: TGCGCCAGCAGCTTTAGCCCCGGCATCTACGAGCAGTACTTC.

This clone has only one observation. The rearrangement links TRBV2 to TRBJ2-1; D is undetermined. Trimming removed 2 bases from V and 9 bases from J, with 17 bases in between. Germline V gene data show CDR1 as SNHLY and CDR2 as FYNNEI. The CDR3 length is 15 residues. DNA for the CDR3: TGTGCCAGCAGTGAAAGAATATCCGTAGAGTCTGAGCAGTTCTTC. Encoded protein: CASSERISVESEQFF.

The J gene is TRBJ1-1, the V gene TRBV29-1; unclear D gene. The V gene lost 1 base and the J gene lost 7 bases, with 10 bases spanning the gap. The V gene's germline CDR1 is SQVTM and CDR2 ANQGSEA. CDR3 size: 12 residues. The CDR3 coding sequence is TGCAGCGTTGAAGTTACGGTTTATGAAGCTTTCTTT. This sequence encodes CSVEVTVYEAFF.

In its sample, this clone was seen a few times. This chain connects TRBV4-1 to TRBJ2-7; TRBD2 agrees at 8 bases. Germline V gene lookup returns CDR1 MGHRA and CDR2 YSYEKL. This CDR3 contains 19 residues. J gave up 2 bases and V 0 bases, and 15 bases lay outside the gene matches. The CDR3 DNA is TGCGCCAGCAGCCAAGATCGGGGCCTGAAGCGGGAGCCTCCCTACGAGCAGTACTTC. Encoded protein: CASSQDRGLKREPPYEQYF.

The genes are TRBV28 and TRBJ2-5; the match to TRBD2 covers 11 bases. The CDR3 extends over 15 amino acids. Germline CDR1 and CDR2: MDHEN and SYDVKM. Trimming at V came to 5 bases and at J to 5 bases, leaving 7 bases not matched to a gene. Here the CDR3 DNA reads TGTGCCAGCAGTCCCCTAGCGGGAGGTTGGGAGACCCAGTACTTC. This sequence encodes CASSPLAGGWETQYF.

The chain joins TRBV5-8 to TRBJ1-2, with TRBD1 as a possible D gene (6 bases). Trimming removed 5 bases at V and 3 bases at J, with 11 bases between. Germline V gene sequence: CDR1 SGHTS, CDR2 YDEGEE. The CDR3 extends over 13 amino acids. The CDR3 spells CASRIDRHYGYTF. In nucleotides, the CDR3 is TGTGCCAGCAGAATCGACAGGCACTATGGCTACACCTTC.

The V call is TRBV29-1, the J call TRBJ1-1; 7 bases fit TRBD1. Unmatched junction bases numbered 9, after V lost 7 bases and J lost 7 bases. The germline CDR1 and CDR2 sequences are SQVTM and ANQGSEA. The CDR3 length is 12 residues. The CDR3 sequence is CSAGLDRDEAFF. The DNA of the CDR3 is TGCAGCGCAGGTCTCGACAGGGATGAAGCTTTCTTT.

The CDR3 DNA follows: TGTGCCAGCAGAAGCGGGGGGGCAGGGAGAACGCAGTATTTT. This gives the protein CASRSGGAGRTQYF. The gene calls are TRBV27 and TRBJ2-3; 10 nucleotides align to TRBD2. Looked up from germline, CDR1 is MNHEY and CDR2 is SMNVEV (reference sequence). The CDR3 is 14 residues long. J lost 9 bases, V lost 6 bases, and 9 bases had no gene match.

The chain has TRBV12-5 and TRBJ2-3; 12 nucleotides agree with TRBD2. The CDR3 is 15 residues long. The germline gives CDR1 LGHNT, CDR2 FRNRAP. V dropped 11 bases and J dropped 2; count of bases not matched to a gene: 8. CDR3 protein: CASGLAGGPTDTQYF. Written as DNA, the CDR3 is TGTGCTTCTGGTCTAGCGGGGGGGCCCACAGATACGCAGTATTTT.

The genes are TRBV30 and TRBJ1-6; no clear D gene. This CDR3 region has 12 residues. Trimming cost V 4 bases and J 7 bases, with 8 bases left between them. Germline lookup yields CDR1 GTSNPN and CDR2 SVGIG (reference sequence). The CDR3 spells CAWKHQNSPLHF. The CDR3 coding sequence is TGTGCCTGGAAACACCAGAATTCACCCCTCCACTTT.

This clone was counted only a few times. This chain connects TRBV10-1 to TRBJ2-5; 13 positions agree with TRBD2. V was pared by 6 bases and J by 0 bases, with 4 bases of the junction left unmatched. There are 16 residues in the CDR3. Germline-derived CDR1 and CDR2 are WNHNN and SYGVQD (reference sequence). CDR3 residues: CASSGLAGEYQETQYF. In DNA form, the CDR3 reads TGCGCCAGCAGCGGACTAGCGGGGGAGTACCAAGAGACCCAGTACTTC.